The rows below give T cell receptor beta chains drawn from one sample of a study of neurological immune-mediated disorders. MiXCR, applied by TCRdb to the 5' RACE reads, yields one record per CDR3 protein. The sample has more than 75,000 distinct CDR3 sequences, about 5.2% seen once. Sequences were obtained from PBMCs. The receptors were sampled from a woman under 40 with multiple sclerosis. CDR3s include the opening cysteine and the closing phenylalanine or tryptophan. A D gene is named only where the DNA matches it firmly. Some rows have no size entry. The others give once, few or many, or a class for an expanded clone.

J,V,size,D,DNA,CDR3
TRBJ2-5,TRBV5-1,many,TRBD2,TGCGCCAGCCGCCAGGGACTAGCGGGAGAGACCCAGTACTTC,CASRQGLAGETQYF
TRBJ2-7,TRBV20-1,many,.,TGCAGTGCCCCAGGAGGGAGCGGATCCTACGAGCAGTACTTC,CSAPGGSGSYEQYF
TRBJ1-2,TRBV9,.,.,TGTGCCAGCAGCGTAAGAGGGGGCTATGGCTACACCTTC,CASSVRGGYGYTF
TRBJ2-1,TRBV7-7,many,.,TGTGCCAGCAGCACGGACGGTGGGAATGAGCAGTTCTTC,CASSTDGGNEQFF
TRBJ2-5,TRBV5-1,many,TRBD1,TGCGCCAGCATTCGGCGGACAGGGGAACAAGAGACCCAGTACTTC,CASIRRTGEQETQYF
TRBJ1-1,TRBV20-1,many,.,TGCAGTGCTAGACTACGGGTCTCGAACACTGAAGCTTTCTTT,CSARLRVSNTEAFF
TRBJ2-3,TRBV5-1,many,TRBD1,TGCGCCAGCAGCATGCTCTCGGGACAGGCGACAGATACGCAGTATTTT,CASSMLSGQATDTQYF
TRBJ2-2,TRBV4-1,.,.,TGCGCCAGCAGCCAAGGAAGGACCCGCGTGACAAGCGGGGAGCTGTTTTTT,CASSQGRTRVTSGELFF
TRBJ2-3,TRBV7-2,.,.,TGTGCCAGCAGCTTAGTCTTCGGAGCAGATACGCAGTATTTT,CASSLVFGADTQYF
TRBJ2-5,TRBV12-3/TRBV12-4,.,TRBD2,TGTGCCAGCAGTATACTTAGTAGCGGGAGTTTCGAGACCCAGTACTTC,CASSILSSGSFETQYF
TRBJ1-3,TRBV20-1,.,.,TGCAGTGCTAGAGATCCCACCTCTGGAAACACCATATATTTT,CSARDPTSGNTIYF
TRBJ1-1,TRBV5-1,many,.,TGCGCCAGCAGAATCCTACACATGGACCCGAACACTGAAGCTTTCTTT,CASRILHMDPNTEAFF
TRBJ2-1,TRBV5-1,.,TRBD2,TGCGCCAGCAGCCTACCTAGCGGGGGGGCGGGTGAGCAGTTCTTC,CASSLPSGGAGEQFF
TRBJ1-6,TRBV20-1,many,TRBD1,TGCAGTGCTAGTGGCAGGGGGCTGTCACCCCTCCACTTT,CSASGRGLSPLHF
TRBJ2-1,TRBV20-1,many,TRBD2,TGCAGTGCTCCCGGACTAGCGGGAGTTGTTTACAATGAGCAGTTCTTC,CSAPGLAGVVYNEQFF
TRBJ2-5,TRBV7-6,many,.,TGTGCCAGCAGCCTCGTACAGGGCGAGACCCAGTACTTC,CASSLVQGETQYF
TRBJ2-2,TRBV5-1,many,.,TGCGCCAGCAGCTTGGTGGCGGGATTGAACACCGGGGAGCTGTTTTTT,CASSLVAGLNTGELFF
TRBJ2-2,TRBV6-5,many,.,TGTGCCAGCAGTTACCTCTTCAGCGGGGAGCTGTTTTTT,CASSYLFSGELFF
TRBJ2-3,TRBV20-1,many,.,TGCAGTGCTCCGCTAGATACGCAGTATTTT,CSAPLDTQYF
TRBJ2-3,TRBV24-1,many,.,TGTGCCACCAGTAAAGGAAGCTTCGAAGATACGCAGTATTTT,CATSKGSFEDTQYF
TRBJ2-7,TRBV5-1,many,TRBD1,TGCGCCAGCACCCAGACAGGGGGCTCCTACGAGCAGTACTTC,CASTQTGGSYEQYF
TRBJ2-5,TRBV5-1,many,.,TGCGCCAGCAGCTTGGGGGGCGGAGAGACCCAGTACTTC,CASSLGGGETQYF
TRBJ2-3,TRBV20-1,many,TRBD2,TGCAGTGCTAGTCCAGCGGGAGGGTTGGATACGCAGTATTTT,CSASPAGGLDTQYF
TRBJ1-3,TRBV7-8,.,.,TGTGCCAGCAGCCGCTCGGGGCAGGCTGGAAACACCATATATTTT,CASSRSGQAGNTIYF
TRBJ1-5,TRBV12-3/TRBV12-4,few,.,TGTGCCAGCAGTTTAAGGAGGGGGGGCAATCAGCCCCAGCATTTT,CASSLRRGGNQPQHF
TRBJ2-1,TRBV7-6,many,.,TGTGCCAGCAGCTTAGCGGGAGGCTACTACAATGAGCAGTTCTTC,CASSLAGGYYNEQFF
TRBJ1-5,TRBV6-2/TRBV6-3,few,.,TGTGCCAGCAGTCCCTGGGTTGGGCCCCGTGGGGGTCAGCCCCAGCATTTT,CASSPWVGPRGGQPQHF
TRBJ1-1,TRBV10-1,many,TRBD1,TGCGCCAGCAGCGCCTGGACAGGGGCGAACACTGAAGCTTTCTTT,CASSAWTGANTEAFF
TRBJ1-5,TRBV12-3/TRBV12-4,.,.,TGTGCCAGCAGCTCAGGGTTTGGCAATCAGCCCCAGCATTTT,CASSSGFGNQPQHF
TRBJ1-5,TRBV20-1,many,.,TGCAGTGCCACCAAAGGACAATTTCAGCCCCAGCATTTT,CSATKGQFQPQHF
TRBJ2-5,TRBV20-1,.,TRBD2,TGCAGTGCTCTAGCACTAGCGGGCCAAGAGACCCAGTACTTC,CSALALAGQETQYF
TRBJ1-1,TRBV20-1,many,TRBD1,TGCAGTGCTAGCCAGACAGGGCGGGGGTTGAACACTGAAGCTTTCTTT,CSASQTGRGLNTEAFF
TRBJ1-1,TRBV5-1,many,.,TGCGCCAGCAGCTTGCAGGGAGGTGGGACCACTGAAGCTTTCTTT,CASSLQGGGTTEAFF
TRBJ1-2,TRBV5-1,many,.,TGCGCCAGCAGAAACAGGGACGGCTACACCTTC,CASRNRDGYTF
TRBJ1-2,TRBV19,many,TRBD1,TGTGCCAGTAGTATCCCGGGACAGGCCTATGGCTACACCTTC,CASSIPGQAYGYTF
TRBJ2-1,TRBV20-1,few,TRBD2,TGCAGTGCTAGTTCAGCGGGAGGGATTACAAATGAGCAGTTCTTC,CSASSAGGITNEQFF
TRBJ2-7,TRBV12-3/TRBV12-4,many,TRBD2,TGTGCCAGCAGTCCCTTAGCGGGAGAGGCGCACGAGCAGTACTTC,CASSPLAGEAHEQYF
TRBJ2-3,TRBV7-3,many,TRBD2,TGTGCCAGCAGCTTAACTAGCGGGGGGAACACAGATACGCAGTATTTT,CASSLTSGGNTDTQYF
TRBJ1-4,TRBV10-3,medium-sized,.,TGTGCCATCAGTGAGTCGATCGACAGAAATGAAAAACTGTTTTTT,CAISESIDRNEKLFF
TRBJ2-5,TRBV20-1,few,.,TGCAGTGCTAGAGGAGGACAACAAGAGACCCAGTACTTC,CSARGGQQETQYF
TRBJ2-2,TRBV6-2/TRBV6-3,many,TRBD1,TGTGCCAGCAGTTGGAAGCCGGGACAGGGCTTTGACGGGGAGCTGTTTTTT,CASSWKPGQGFDGELFF
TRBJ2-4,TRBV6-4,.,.,TGTGCCAGCAGGTTCCTCCGGGATGCCAAAAACATTCAGTACTTC,CASRFLRDAKNIQYF
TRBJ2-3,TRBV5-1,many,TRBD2,TGCGCCAGCAGCCCACGACTAGCGGGAGGTGATACGCAGTATTTT,CASSPRLAGGDTQYF
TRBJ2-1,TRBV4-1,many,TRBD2,TGCGCCAGCAGCCCCTTTTCTAGCGGGAGGAATGAGCAGTTCTTC,CASSPFSSGRNEQFF
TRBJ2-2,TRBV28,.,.,TGTGGCAGCACCCCCGGGGACACCGGGGAGCTGTTTTTT,CGSTPGDTGELFF
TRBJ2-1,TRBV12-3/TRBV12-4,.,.,TGTGACAGCATCCGCGGTGCTTTGCCGTTCTTC,CDSIRGALPFF
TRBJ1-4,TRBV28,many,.,TGTGCCAGCAGTTTACGGGGGGCGTATGAAAAACTGTTTTTT,CASSLRGAYEKLFF
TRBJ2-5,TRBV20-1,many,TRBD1,TGCAGTGCTAGAGGGGGTACAGGGGTTTTTTGGGAGACCCAGTACTTC,CSARGGTGVFWETQYF
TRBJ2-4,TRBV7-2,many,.,TGTGCCAGCAGCTTAGGGGGGACTAAAAACATTCAGTACTTC,CASSLGGTKNIQYF
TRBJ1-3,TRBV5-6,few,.,TGTGCCAGCAGCAACCCCTGGGGCCCAGGAGCGACTGGAAACACCATATATTTT,CASSNPWGPGATGNTIYF
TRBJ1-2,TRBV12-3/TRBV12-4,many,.,TGTGCCAGCTTCCTTCGTCCAGGGAACTATGGCTACACCTTC,CASFLRPGNYGYTF
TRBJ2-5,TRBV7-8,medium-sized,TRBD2,TGTGCCAGCAGCCTCCCGGGACTAGCTGCGGGGACCCAGTACTTC,CASSLPGLAAGTQYF
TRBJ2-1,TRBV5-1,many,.,TGCGCCAGCAGCTTGGATCCGGCCAATGAGCAGTTCTTC,CASSLDPANEQFF
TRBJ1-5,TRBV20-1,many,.,TGCAGTGCTAGAGAACAACAGGGAGGTCAGCCCCAGCATTTT,CSAREQQGGQPQHF
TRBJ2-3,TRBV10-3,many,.,TGTGCCATCAGTGAGACTCTAGGACAGCGCACAGATACGCAGTATTTT,CAISETLGQRTDTQYF
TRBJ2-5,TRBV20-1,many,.,TGCAGTGCTAGGACAGCGACGTCAGAGACCCAGTACTTC,CSARTATSETQYF
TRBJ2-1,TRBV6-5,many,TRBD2,TGTGCCAGCAGTTATGTAAGCGGGGACTACTACAATGAGCAGTTCTTC,CASSYVSGDYYNEQFF
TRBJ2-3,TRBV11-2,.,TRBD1,TGTGCCAGCAGCCCAGGAACAGGGGGCGCGGTATTGACCTACGACCGTACCACAGATACGCAGTATTTT,CASSPGTGGAVLTYDRTTDTQYF
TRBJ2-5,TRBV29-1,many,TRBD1,TGCAGCATTTGGGGGACAGGGGTAGAGACCCAGTACTTC,CSIWGTGVETQYF
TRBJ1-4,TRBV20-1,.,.,TGCAGCACATACGGGGGTAATAATGAAAAACTGTTTTTT,CSTYGGNNEKLFF